The present entry profiles one TCR beta chain with its context. The data stem from a study of blood T cell repertoires in COVID-19. On the study more broadly: Donors in the United States, Italy and Spain gave samples during acute or convalescent COVID-19. T cells, B-cell-depleted T cells, or PBMCs supplied cDNA or gDNA.

Germline CDR1 is MNHEY and CDR2 is SVGEGT. The CDR3 is 14 amino acids. Trimming took 2 bases from V and 6 from J, leaving 13 bases between them. Original processing methods: For nucleated cells, counts were estimated from reference gene primer amplification. Method: immunoSEQ multiplex PCR; TCRdb's copy keeps in-frame clones and lacks some. From that table come the V and J calls and clone size; the DNA was used to work out D and trimming. The top ten hold around 6.9% of the sample, which has some 190,000 clones, 80% seen once. Sequencing was done on a sample of peripheral blood. The sequence was obtained from a man aged 60 to 69 with acute or convalescent COVID-19. The chain uses TRBV6-2 or TRBV6-3 and TRBJ1-2; D is unresolved. The CDR3 here is CASSYGTGSDGYTF. The CDR3 coding sequence is TGTGCCAGCAGTTACGGCACGGGGAGCGATGGCTACACCTTC.